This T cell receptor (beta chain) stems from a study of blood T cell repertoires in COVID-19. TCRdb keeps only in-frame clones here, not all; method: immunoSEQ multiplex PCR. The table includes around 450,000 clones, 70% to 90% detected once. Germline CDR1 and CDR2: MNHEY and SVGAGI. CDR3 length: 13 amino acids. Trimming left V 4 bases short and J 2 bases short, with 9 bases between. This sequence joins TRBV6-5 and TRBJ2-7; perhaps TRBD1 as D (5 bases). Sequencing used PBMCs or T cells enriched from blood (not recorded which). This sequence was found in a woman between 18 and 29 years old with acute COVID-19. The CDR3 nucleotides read TGTGCCAGCAGTTCCCAGGGAACCTACGAGCAGTACTTC. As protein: CASSSQGTYEQYF.